The 8 T cell receptor beta chains below come from one sample, sequenced in a study of chemoradiotherapy in HPV16-positive cancers. Produced via immunoSEQ multiplex PCR; TCRdb's table is partial and in-frame only. The table shows fewer than 40,000 clones, with about four fifths occurring only once. The sample here was blood, taken from a patient who underwent chemoradiotherapy. The receptor source for this set is a human donor with HPV-associated anogenital cancer.

CDR3 nucleotides: TGTGCCAGCAGCTCCGGGACAGGGCCTCGGGGGAAAGTCTATGGCTACACCTTC. Translated: CASSSGTGPRGKVYGYTF. The genes are TRBV7-3 and TRBJ1-2; 9 nucleotides line up with TRBD1. The CDR3 length is 18 residues. J lost 4 bases, V lost 4 bases, and 16 bases had no gene match. The germline gives CDR1 SGHTA, CDR2 FQGTGA.

This rearrangement joins TRBV14 to TRBJ2-2; a possible D gene is TRBD2 (5 bases). V was trimmed by 0 bases and J by 6 bases, leaving 11 bases between them. The CDR3 covers 15 residues. Germline CDR1 and CDR2: SGHDN and FVKESK. The CDR3 sequence is CASSQEYGRAGELFF. For the CDR3, the DNA is TGTGCCAGCAGCCAAGAATACGGGCGGGCCGGGGAGCTGTTTTTT. Variable domain in full (rest from reference TRBV14 and TRBJ2-2): EAGVTQFPSHSVIEKGQTVTLRCDPISGHDNLYWYRRVMGKEIKFLLHFVKESKQDESGMPNNRFLAERTGGTYSTLKVQPAELEDSGVYFCASSQEYGRAGELFFGEGSRLTVL.

This clone was picked up a small number of times. The genes are TRBV19 and TRBJ2-3; TRBD2 aligns across 13 bases. Unmatched junction bases numbered 10, after V lost 5 bases and J lost 8 bases. The germline V gene has CDR1 LNHDA and CDR2 SQIVND (reference sequence). The CDR3 length is 16 residues. The CDR3 nucleotides read TGTGCCAGTAGTCCAGGACTAGCGGGGGAGGGAAGTACGCAGTATTTT. Protein product: CASSPGLAGEGSTQYF. Looking up the rest from reference TRBV19 and TRBJ2-3 gives the full variable domain: DGGITQSPKYLFRKEGQNVTLSCEQNLNHDAMYWYRQDPGQGLRLIYYSQIVNDFQKGDIAEGYSVSREKKESFPLTVTSAQKNPTAFYLCASSPGLAGEGSTQYFGPGTRLTVL.

The V gene is TRBV4-3, the J gene TRBJ1-2; a possible D gene is TRBD1 (6 bases). The length of the CDR3 is 16 residues. Trimming took 4 bases from V and 3 from J, leaving 18 bases between them. Germline CDR1 is LGHNA and CDR2 is YSLEER. The CDR3 nucleotides read TGCGCCAGCAGCCCCACTACGGGGCAGGGGTACTATGGCTACACCTTC. Amino acid sequence: CASSPTTGQGYYGYTF.

This chain links TRBV9 with TRBJ2-5, with D unclear. The V gene's germline CDR1 is SGDLS and CDR2 YYNGEE. The CDR3 spans 13 residues. V shed 2 bases and J shed 0 bases, with 5 bases lying between them. CDR3 sequence: CASSVQDQETQYF. CDR3 DNA sequence: TGTGCCAGCAGCGTTCAGGACCAAGAGACCCAGTACTTC. The full variable domain, its missing parts supplied by reference TRBV9 and TRBJ2-5, is DSGVTQTPKHLITATGQRVTLRCSPRSGDLSVYWYQQSLDQGLQFLIQYYNGEERAKGNILERFSAQQFPDLHSELNLSSLELGDSALYFCASSVQDQETQYFGPGTRLLVL.

The rearrangement uses TRBV6-1 and TRBJ1-2; possible D gene TRBD1, 5 bases. From germline, CDR1 is MNHNS and CDR2 SASEGT. V lost 3 bases and J 5 bases, leaving 10 bases between the germline ends. The CDR3 runs 13 residues. The CDR3 region is CASSDAGFYGYTF. CDR3 sequence (DNA): TGTGCCAGCAGTGACGCAGGGTTTTATGGCTACACCTTC.

This chain connects TRBV7-2 to TRBJ1-1; weak D call: TRBD1 (6 bases). Germline V gene data show CDR1 as SGHTA and CDR2 as FQGNSA. V lost 2 bases and J 5 bases, leaving 18 bases between the germline ends. The CDR3 is made up of 16 amino acids. CDR3 bases: TGTGCCAGCAGCTTAAGGCCCGGCGGGGGGCGAACTGAAGCTTTCTTT. This codes for CASSLRPGGGRTEAFF.

V is TRBV30 and J is TRBJ1-2, with D unclear. The CDR3 covers 13 residues. Germline-derived CDR1 and CDR2 are GTSNPN and SVGIG (reference sequence). Trimming pared 2 bases from V and 5 bases from J, leaving 12 bases between. The CDR3 protein is CAWSREAEYGYTF. The CDR3 region has the DNA TGTGCCTGGAGTAGAGAGGCAGAGTATGGCTACACCTTC.